This T cell receptor beta chain was profiled in a study of blood T cell repertoires in COVID-19. Here immunoSEQ multiplex PCR was the method, and the copy in TCRdb shows in-frame clones only, minus some. The data contain 310,000 or so clones, nearly 90% of them singletons. In germline, CDR1 is SGHRS, CDR2 YFSETQ. The CDR3 loop spans 16 amino acids. The V gene end was trimmed by 3 bases and the J gene end by 1 base; junction bases not matched to a gene: 6. J is TRBJ2-3 and V is TRBV5-1, with TRBD2 matching over 9 bases. Sequencing input: PBMCs or T cells enriched from blood (not recorded which). The sequence was obtained from a woman in her 30s who had recovered from COVID-19. The CDR3 here is CASSSRGGWGTDTQYF. DNA of the CDR3: TGCGCCAGCAGCTCGCGGGGGGGCTGGGGCACAGATACGCAGTATTTT.